These T cell receptor beta chains were read from a single sample in a study of persistence of HIV-infected CD4 T cells. The assay was immunoSEQ multiplex PCR, and TCRdb's table has in-frame clones only and misses some. The table shows around 60,000 clones, with over 60% occurring only once. Antigens of these TCRs are unknown. Here the sequenced sample was CD4+ T cells sorted from PBMCs after roughly 18-hour stimulation, taken from a patient who received antiretroviral therapy. The receptors derive from an adult man with HIV who was CMV-seropositive. CDR3s include the opening cysteine and the closing phenylalanine or tryptophan. Each record gives: CDR3 protein, CDR3 DNA, clone size, J gene, V gene, D gene. The D gene is left open where the match is weak. Only part of the rows carry a size: once, few, many, or a class if the clone is expanded.

CDR3 protein: CASSGGPTDTQYF
CDR3 DNA: TGTGCCAGCAGCGGGGGTCCCACAGATACGCAGTATTTT
clone size: .
J gene: TRBJ2-3
V gene: TRBV2
D gene: .

CDR3 protein: CATTKDRANTGELFF
CDR3 DNA: TGTGCCACCACTAAGGACAGGGCGAACACCGGGGAGCTGTTTTTT
clone size: .
J gene: TRBJ2-2
V gene: TRBV19
D gene: TRBD1

CDR3 protein: CASSYSTRLNYGYTF
CDR3 DNA: TGTGCCAGCAGTTACTCGACCAGGTTAAACTATGGCTACACCTTC
clone size: .
J gene: TRBJ1-2
V gene: TRBV6-5
D gene: .

CDR3 protein: CASSLEDLDIGYSPLHF
CDR3 DNA: TGTGCCAGCAGCTTAGAGGATTTGGACATAGGCTATTCACCCCTCCACTTT
clone size: .
J gene: TRBJ1-6
V gene: TRBV11-2
D gene: .

CDR3 protein: CASSLGQGAGETQYF
CDR3 DNA: TGCGCCAGCAGCTTGGGACAGGGGGCAGGGGAGACCCAGTACTTC
clone size: .
J gene: TRBJ2-5
V gene: TRBV5-1
D gene: TRBD1

CDR3 protein: CASSFGPTLSYGYTF
CDR3 DNA: TGTGCCAGCAGTTTCGGGCCAACCCTTTCCTATGGCTACACCTTC
clone size: .
J gene: TRBJ1-2
V gene: TRBV6-5
D gene: .

CDR3 protein: CATLGTGTEAFF
CDR3 DNA: TGTGCCACCCTAGGGACAGGCACTGAAGCTTTCTTT
clone size: .
J gene: TRBJ1-1
V gene: TRBV19
D gene: TRBD1

CDR3 protein: CASNGDSSYEQYF
CDR3 DNA: TGTGCCAGTAACGGGGACAGCTCCTACGAGCAGTACTTC
clone size: .
J gene: TRBJ2-7
V gene: TRBV2
D gene: TRBD1

CDR3 protein: CASSQVENTEAFF
CDR3 DNA: TGTGCCAGCAGCCAGGTGGAGAACACTGAAGCTTTCTTT
clone size: once
J gene: TRBJ1-1
V gene: TRBV4-2
D gene: .

CDR3 protein: CASGQGAEALHF
CDR3 DNA: TGTGCCAGCGGACAGGGGGCCGAAGCCCTCCACTTT
clone size: .
J gene: TRBJ1-6
V gene: TRBV28
D gene: TRBD1

CDR3 protein: CASSRGGTSNEQFF
CDR3 DNA: TGTGCCAGCAGCCGCGGGGGAACTTCCAATGAGCAGTTCTTC
clone size: once
J gene: TRBJ2-1
V gene: TRBV3-1/TRBV3-2
D gene: TRBD2

CDR3 protein: CASSGGQGTGTGELFF
CDR3 DNA: TGTGCCAGCAGCGGGGGACAGGGGACGGGCACCGGGGAGCTGTTTTTT
clone size: .
J gene: TRBJ2-2
V gene: TRBV5-4
D gene: TRBD1

CDR3 protein: CASSLSTSSYEQYF
CDR3 DNA: TGTGCCAGCAGTTTATCCACCTCCTCCTACGAGCAGTACTTC
clone size: .
J gene: TRBJ2-7
V gene: TRBV28
D gene: .

CDR3 protein: CTSNGANTGELFF
CDR3 DNA: TGCACCTCGAACGGGGCGAACACCGGGGAGCTGTTTTTT
clone size: .
J gene: TRBJ2-2
V gene: TRBV1
D gene: .

CDR3 protein: CASSPRSNTEAFF
CDR3 DNA: TGTGCCAGCAGTCCTCGGTCGAACACTGAAGCTTTCTTT
clone size: .
J gene: TRBJ1-1
V gene: TRBV12-3/TRBV12-4
D gene: .

CDR3 protein: CAIRVSQMNTEAFF
CDR3 DNA: TGTGCCATCAGGGTATCACAAATGAACACTGAAGCTTTCTTT
clone size: .
J gene: TRBJ1-1
V gene: TRBV10-3
D gene: .

CDR3 protein: CASSLGPIQGTTEAFF
CDR3 DNA: TGTGCCAGCTCTCTTGGACCGATACAGGGTACCACTGAAGCTTTCTTT
clone size: .
J gene: TRBJ1-1
V gene: TRBV18
D gene: .

CDR3 protein: CASSPRQGDGYTF
CDR3 DNA: TGTGCCAGCTCACCCCGACAGGGGGATGGCTACACCTTC
clone size: .
J gene: TRBJ1-2
V gene: TRBV18
D gene: TRBD1

CDR3 protein: CASSYSGAMNTEAFF
CDR3 DNA: TGTGCCAGCAGTTACTCCGGGGCCATGAACACTGAAGCTTTCTTT
clone size: .
J gene: TRBJ1-1
V gene: TRBV6-2/TRBV6-3
D gene: .

CDR3 protein: CASSWGQQFYGYTF
CDR3 DNA: TGTGCCAGCAGCTGGGGGCAGCAATTCTATGGCTACACCTTC
clone size: .
J gene: TRBJ1-2
V gene: TRBV28
D gene: .

CDR3 protein: CASSEFTGNTEAFF
CDR3 DNA: TGCGCCAGCAGCGAGTTTACAGGGAACACTGAAGCTTTCTTT
clone size: .
J gene: TRBJ1-1
V gene: TRBV5-1
D gene: .

CDR3 protein: CAIRRQDFSGNTIYF
CDR3 DNA: TGTGCCATCAGGAGACAGGACTTCTCTGGAAACACCATATATTTT
clone size: .
J gene: TRBJ1-3
V gene: TRBV10-3
D gene: .

CDR3 protein: CASRGSGANVLTF
CDR3 DNA: TGTGCCAGCAGGGGGTCTGGGGCCAACGTCCTGACTTTC
clone size: .
J gene: TRBJ2-6
V gene: TRBV7-9
D gene: .

CDR3 protein: CASSSYQENTEAFF
CDR3 DNA: TGTGCCAGCAGTTCGTATCAGGAGAACACTGAAGCTTTCTTT
clone size: .
J gene: TRBJ1-1
V gene: TRBV6-2/TRBV6-3
D gene: .

CDR3 protein: CASSGGGYGYTF
CDR3 DNA: TGTGCCAGCAGTGGGGGCGGGTATGGCTACACCTTC
clone size: .
J gene: TRBJ1-2
V gene: TRBV28
D gene: .

CDR3 protein: CASRGGGVYEQYF
CDR3 DNA: TGTGCCAGCAGAGGGGGGGGAGTCTACGAGCAGTACTTC
clone size: .
J gene: TRBJ2-7
V gene: TRBV27
D gene: .

CDR3 protein: CASSHYSRRRDRSTTGAFF
CDR3 DNA: TGCGCCAGCAGCCACTATTCCAGACGCCGGGACCGCTCTACTACTGGAGCTTTCTTT
clone size: few
J gene: TRBJ1-1
V gene: TRBV4-1
D gene: .

CDR3 protein: CASSLQQDLEAFF
CDR3 DNA: TGTGCCAGCAGCCTACAACAGGATCTGGAAGCTTTCTTT
clone size: .
J gene: TRBJ1-1
V gene: TRBV5-4
D gene: .

CDR3 protein: CASSWGSWTDSGNTIYF
CDR3 DNA: TGTGCCAGCAGCTGGGGGTCGTGGACGGACTCTGGAAACACCATATATTTT
clone size: .
J gene: TRBJ1-3
V gene: TRBV7-7
D gene: .

CDR3 protein: CASSYVRGGSQPQHF
CDR3 DNA: TGTGCCAGCAGTTACGTAAGGGGTGGGAGTCAGCCCCAGCATTTT
clone size: .
J gene: TRBJ1-5
V gene: TRBV6-2/TRBV6-3
D gene: .

CDR3 protein: CASRSLTGMDEQFF
CDR3 DNA: TGCGCCAGCCGATCTTTGACAGGGATGGATGAGCAGTTCTTC
clone size: few
J gene: TRBJ2-1
V gene: TRBV10-2
D gene: TRBD1

CDR3 protein: CASSGSYNSPLHF
CDR3 DNA: TGTGCCAGCAGCGGCTCCTATAATTCACCCCTCCACTTT
clone size: once
J gene: TRBJ1-6
V gene: TRBV14
D gene: .

CDR3 protein: CASSIKTDNQPQHF
CDR3 DNA: TGTGCCAGTAGTATAAAGACTGACAATCAGCCCCAGCATTTT
clone size: .
J gene: TRBJ1-5
V gene: TRBV19
D gene: .

CDR3 protein: CASSEVDRVSQHF
CDR3 DNA: TGTGCCAGCAGTGAAGTTGACAGGGTATCCCAGCATTTT
clone size: many
J gene: TRBJ1-5
V gene: TRBV6-1
D gene: TRBD1

CDR3 protein: CASSPSGGAVYEQFF
CDR3 DNA: TGTGCCAGCAGCCCTAGCGGGGGGGCCGTTTATGAGCAGTTCTTC
clone size: .
J gene: TRBJ2-1
V gene: TRBV5-4
D gene: TRBD2

CDR3 protein: CASSLGGTLNTEAFF
CDR3 DNA: TGTGCCAGCAGCTTAGGGGGGACACTGAACACTGAAGCTTTCTTT
clone size: once
J gene: TRBJ1-1
V gene: TRBV7-2
D gene: .

CDR3 protein: CASSEGTAALFF
CDR3 DNA: TGTGCCAGCAGTGAAGGGACCGCAGCGCTGTTTTTT
clone size: once
J gene: TRBJ1-4
V gene: TRBV2
D gene: .

CDR3 protein: CASSYSAGAYEQYF
CDR3 DNA: TGTGCCAGCAGTTACTCCGCTGGGGCCTACGAGCAGTACTTC
clone size: .
J gene: TRBJ2-7
V gene: TRBV6-5
D gene: .

CDR3 protein: CASSLEAYSGNTIYF
CDR3 DNA: TGCGCCAGCAGCTTGGAGGCTTACTCTGGAAACACCATATATTTT
clone size: .
J gene: TRBJ1-3
V gene: TRBV5-1
D gene: .

CDR3 protein: CASSKGRQGRGMNTEAFF
CDR3 DNA: TGTGCCAGTAGTAAAGGGAGACAGGGTCGAGGGATGAACACTGAAGCTTTCTTT
clone size: .
J gene: TRBJ1-1
V gene: TRBV19
D gene: TRBD1

CDR3 protein: CASSQDPHLNEKLFF
CDR3 DNA: TGCGCCAGCAGCCAAGACCCACACCTTAATGAAAAACTGTTTTTT
clone size: .
J gene: TRBJ1-4
V gene: TRBV4-1
D gene: .

CDR3 protein: CATSLNSNQPQHF
CDR3 DNA: TGTGCCACCAGCCTTAATAGCAATCAGCCCCAGCATTTT
clone size: .
J gene: TRBJ1-5
V gene: TRBV15
D gene: .

CDR3 protein: CATSRGGQGAIYEQYF
CDR3 DNA: TGTGCCACCAGCAGAGGGGGGCAGGGGGCCATCTACGAGCAGTACTTC
clone size: many
J gene: TRBJ2-7
V gene: TRBV15
D gene: TRBD1

CDR3 protein: CASSSQGQPQHF
CDR3 DNA: TGTGCCAGCAGTTCGCAGGGCCAGCCCCAGCATTTT
clone size: .
J gene: TRBJ1-5
V gene: TRBV6-6
D gene: .

CDR3 protein: CASSQGQTLGEKLFF
CDR3 DNA: TGTGCCAGCAGCCAAGGTCAGACCCTGGGTGAAAAACTGTTTTTT
clone size: few
J gene: TRBJ1-4
V gene: TRBV3-1/TRBV3-2
D gene: .

CDR3 protein: CASSLGGPHFGETQYF
CDR3 DNA: TGTGCCAGCAGCTTAGGTGGGCCGCACTTCGGGGAGACCCAGTACTTC
clone size: .
J gene: TRBJ2-5
V gene: TRBV7-9
D gene: .

CDR3 protein: CASSQDSVHYEQYF
CDR3 DNA: TGTGCCAGCAGCCAAGATAGTGTCCACTACGAGCAGTACTTC
clone size: .
J gene: TRBJ2-7
V gene: TRBV14
D gene: .

CDR3 protein: CAAKGHLTGELFF
CDR3 DNA: TGTGCCGCCAAGGGCCATCTCACCGGGGAGCTGTTTTTT
clone size: .
J gene: TRBJ2-2
V gene: TRBV24-1
D gene: .

CDR3 protein: CASSQNRDLYEQYF
CDR3 DNA: TGTGCCAGCTCACAAAACAGGGACCTCTACGAGCAGTACTTC
clone size: .
J gene: TRBJ2-7
V gene: TRBV18
D gene: .

CDR3 protein: CASSDLTVQKEKLFF
CDR3 DNA: TGTGCCAGCAGTGACCTGACAGTGCAGAAGGAAAAACTGTTTTTT
clone size: .
J gene: TRBJ1-4
V gene: TRBV6-1
D gene: .

CDR3 protein: CASTSRSPLHF
CDR3 DNA: TGTGCCAGCACTTCCCGGTCACCCCTCCACTTT
clone size: .
J gene: TRBJ1-6
V gene: TRBV2
D gene: .

CDR3 protein: CASSRPTSNQPQHF
CDR3 DNA: TGCGCCAGCAGTCGTCCGACGAGCAATCAGCCCCAGCATTTT
clone size: .
J gene: TRBJ1-5
V gene: TRBV23-1
D gene: .

CDR3 protein: CASRRTTDNSPLHF
CDR3 DNA: TGTGCCAGCCGCCGGACAACAGATAATTCACCCCTCCACTTT
clone size: .
J gene: TRBJ1-6
V gene: TRBV11-2
D gene: .